This TCR beta chain was retrieved from a study of T cell repertoires in cytomegalovirus infection. Study details: It was the public TCR beta signatures that indicated both CMV infection and matching HLA type. Overall study results and limits: People with CMV and the relevant HLA were identified by cumulative public TCR beta family frequency.

TCRdb recomputed calls from the reads with MiXCR, one row per CDR3 protein. The data hold around 440,000 distinct CDR3 sequences, with roughly 12% observed a single time. Concerning this clonotype itself: The antigen remains undetermined.

With 4 bases removed from V and 5 bases from J, the gap between germline ends came to 10 bases. This CDR3 is 13 amino acids long. Germline V gives CDR1 SGHNT, CDR2 YYREEE (reference sequence). Sequenced sample: PBMCs. This TCR was sampled from a human donor in good health (CMV status not recorded). Some clones in this sample may be carry-over from other donors' samples. The V call is TRBV5-4, the J call TRBJ2-4; D is uncertain. CDR3 sequence reads: CASSPYSENIQYF. As DNA, the CDR3 is TGTGCCAGCAGCCCCTACAGCGAAAACATTCAGTACTTC.